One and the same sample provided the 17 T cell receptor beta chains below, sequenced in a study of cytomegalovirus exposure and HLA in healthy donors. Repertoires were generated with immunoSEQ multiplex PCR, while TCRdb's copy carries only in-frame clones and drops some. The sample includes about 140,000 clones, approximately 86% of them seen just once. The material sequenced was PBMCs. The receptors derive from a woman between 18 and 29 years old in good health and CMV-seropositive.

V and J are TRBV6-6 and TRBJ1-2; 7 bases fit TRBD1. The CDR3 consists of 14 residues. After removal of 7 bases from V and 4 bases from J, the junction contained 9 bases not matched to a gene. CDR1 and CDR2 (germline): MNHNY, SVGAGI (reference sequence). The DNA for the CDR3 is TGTGCCAGCAAAATACAGGGGCTCGCCTATGGCTACACCTTC. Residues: CASKIQGLAYGYTF.

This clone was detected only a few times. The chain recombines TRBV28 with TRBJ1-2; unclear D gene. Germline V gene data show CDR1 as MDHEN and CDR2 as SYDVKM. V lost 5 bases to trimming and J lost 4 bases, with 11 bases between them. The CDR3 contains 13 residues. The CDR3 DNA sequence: TGTGCCAGCAGTACCGCAGAAACCTATGGCTACACCTTC. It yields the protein CASSTAETYGYTF.

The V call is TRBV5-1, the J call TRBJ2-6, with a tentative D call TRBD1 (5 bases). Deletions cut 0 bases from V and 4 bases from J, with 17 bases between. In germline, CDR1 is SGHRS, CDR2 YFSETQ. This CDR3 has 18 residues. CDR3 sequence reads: CASSLVVGPSSGANVLTF. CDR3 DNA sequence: TGCGCCAGCAGCTTGGTCGTGGGGCCCTCTTCCGGGGCCAACGTCCTGACTTTC.

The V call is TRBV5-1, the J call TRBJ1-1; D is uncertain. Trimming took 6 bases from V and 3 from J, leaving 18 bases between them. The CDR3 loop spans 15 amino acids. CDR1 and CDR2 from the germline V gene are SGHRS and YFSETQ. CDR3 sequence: CASNPERAGDTEAFF. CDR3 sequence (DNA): TGCGCCAGCAACCCGGAGCGAGCCGGAGACACTGAAGCTTTCTTT. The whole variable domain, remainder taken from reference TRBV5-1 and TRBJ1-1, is KAGVTQTPRYLIKTRGQQVTLSCSPISGHRSVSWYQQTPGQGLQFLFEYFSETQRNKGNFPGRFSGRQFSNSRSEMNVSTLELGDSALYLCASNPERAGDTEAFFGQGTRLTVV.

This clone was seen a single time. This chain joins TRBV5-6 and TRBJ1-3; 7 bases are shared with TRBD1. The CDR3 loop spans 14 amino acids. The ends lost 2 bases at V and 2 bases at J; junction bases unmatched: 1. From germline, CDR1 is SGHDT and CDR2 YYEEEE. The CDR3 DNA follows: TGTGCCAGCAGCTTCGGGACAGCTGGAAACACCATATATTTT. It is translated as CASSFGTAGNTIYF.

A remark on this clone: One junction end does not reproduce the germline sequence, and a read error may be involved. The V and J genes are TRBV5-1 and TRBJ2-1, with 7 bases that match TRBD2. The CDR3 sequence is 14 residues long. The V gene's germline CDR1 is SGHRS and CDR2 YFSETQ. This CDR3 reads CASTHARDYDEQFF. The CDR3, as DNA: TGCGCCAGCACCCACGCCCGGGACTACGATGAGCAGTTCTTC.

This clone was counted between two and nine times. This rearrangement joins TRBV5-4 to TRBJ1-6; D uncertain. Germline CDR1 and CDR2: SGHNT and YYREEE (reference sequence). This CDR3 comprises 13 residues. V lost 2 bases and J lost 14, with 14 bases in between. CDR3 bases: TGTGCCAGCAGCTTAGGTCCGGAGGAATCCCTCCACTTT. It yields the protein CASSLGPEESLHF.

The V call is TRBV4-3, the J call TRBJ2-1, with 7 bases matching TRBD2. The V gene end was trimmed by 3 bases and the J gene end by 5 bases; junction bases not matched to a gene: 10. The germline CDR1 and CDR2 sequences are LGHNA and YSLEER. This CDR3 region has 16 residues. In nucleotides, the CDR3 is TGCGCCAGCAGCCAGCAATACCGGGACTATGACAATGAGCAGTTCTTC. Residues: CASSQQYRDYDNEQFF.

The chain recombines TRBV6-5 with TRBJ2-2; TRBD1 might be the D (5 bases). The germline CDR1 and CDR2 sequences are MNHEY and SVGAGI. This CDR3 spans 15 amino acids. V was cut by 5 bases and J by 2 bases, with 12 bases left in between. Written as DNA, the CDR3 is TGTGCCAGCAGTCAACAGGTGTTCAACACCGGGGAGCTGTTTTTT. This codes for CASSQQVFNTGELFF.

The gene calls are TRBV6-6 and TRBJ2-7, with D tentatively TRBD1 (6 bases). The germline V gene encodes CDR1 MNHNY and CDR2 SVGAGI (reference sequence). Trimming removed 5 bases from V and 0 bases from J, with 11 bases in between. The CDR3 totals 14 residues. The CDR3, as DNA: TGTGCCAGCAGTGCCCGGGACACCTCCTACGAGCAGTACTTC. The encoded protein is CASSARDTSYEQYF.

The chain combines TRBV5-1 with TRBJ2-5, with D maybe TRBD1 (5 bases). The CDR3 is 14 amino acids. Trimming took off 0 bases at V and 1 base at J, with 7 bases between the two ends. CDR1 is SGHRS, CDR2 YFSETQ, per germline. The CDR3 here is CASSLGQRQETQYF. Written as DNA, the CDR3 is TGCGCCAGCAGCTTGGGACAGCGCCAAGAGACCCAGTACTTC.

CDR3 region: CASSLGLAGVPYNEQFF. The CDR3 DNA reads TGTGCCAGTAGTCTAGGACTAGCGGGAGTACCCTACAATGAGCAGTTCTTC. This sequence joins TRBV19 and TRBJ2-1; 13 bases are shared with TRBD2. The V segment lost 5 bases and the J segment 2 bases; nucleotides outside the gene matches: 6. CDR1 and CDR2 from the germline V gene are LNHDA and SQIVND (reference sequence). This CDR3 contains 17 residues.

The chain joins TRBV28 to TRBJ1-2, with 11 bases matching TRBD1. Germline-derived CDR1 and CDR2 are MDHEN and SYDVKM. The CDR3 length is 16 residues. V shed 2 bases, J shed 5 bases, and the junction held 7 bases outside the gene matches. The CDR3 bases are TGTGCCAGCAGTTTAACTTCGGGACAGGGGGTTTATGGCTACACCTTC. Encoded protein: CASSLTSGQGVYGYTF.

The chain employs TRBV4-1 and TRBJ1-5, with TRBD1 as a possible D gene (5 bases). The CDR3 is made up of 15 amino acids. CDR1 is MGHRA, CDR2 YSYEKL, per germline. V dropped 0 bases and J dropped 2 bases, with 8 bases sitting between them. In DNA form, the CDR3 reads TGCGCCAGCAGCCAAGAGAAAGGGGGCAATCAGCCCCAGCATTTT. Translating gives CASSQEKGGNQPQHF.

The chain's CDR3 is CASSSFRVNEQYF. The DNA of the CDR3 is TGTGCCAGCAGTTCCTTCAGGGTGAACGAGCAGTACTTC. V usage is TRBV28 and J usage is TRBJ2-7, with a weak D call TRBD1 (5 bases). The germline V gene encodes CDR1 MDHEN and CDR2 SYDVKM. V dropped 4 bases and J dropped 5 bases, with 12 bases sitting between them. CDR3 size: 13 residues.

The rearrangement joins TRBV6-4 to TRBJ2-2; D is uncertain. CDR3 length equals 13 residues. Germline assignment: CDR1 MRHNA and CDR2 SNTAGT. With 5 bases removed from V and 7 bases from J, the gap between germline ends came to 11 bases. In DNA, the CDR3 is TGTGCCAGCAGTACTCACTCAGGCGGGGAGCTGTTTTTT. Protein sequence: CASSTHSGGELFF.

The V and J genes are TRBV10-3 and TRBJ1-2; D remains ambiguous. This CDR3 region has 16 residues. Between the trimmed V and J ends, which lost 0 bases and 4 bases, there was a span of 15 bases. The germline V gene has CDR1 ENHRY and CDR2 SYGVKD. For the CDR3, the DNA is TGTGCCATCAGTGAGTCGCCCGGGTCCCAGAGCTATGGCTACACCTTC. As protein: CAISESPGSQSYGYTF.